A single T cell receptor (beta chain) is shown here with its context. The data originate from a study of CD8+CD57+ T cells in acquired aplastic anemia. V lost 4 bases to trimming and J lost 2 bases, with 6 bases between them. Germline V gives CDR1 WSHSY, CDR2 SAAADI. The CDR3 loop spans 14 amino acids. The template used for profiling TCR beta VDJ and CDR3 was genomic DNA. TCRdb re-analysed the reads in MiXCR, keeping a single row per CDR3 protein. This table has 150,000 to 200,000 distinct CDR3 sequences, over 55% appearing once. The authors sequenced patients whose flow cytometry had shown CD8+CD57+ cell expansion.

The specimen was sorted CD4+, CD8+, or CD8+CD57+ T cells (not recorded which) from PBMCs. The TCR sequence derives from a human donor with aplastic anemia. The rearrangement links TRBV10-2 to TRBJ2-6, with D unresolved. CDR3 sequence (DNA): TGCGCCAGCAGTGCTGGGCCTGGGGCCAACGTCCTGACTTTC. This codes for CASSAGPGANVLTF.